This TCR beta chain is drawn from a study of blood T cell repertoires in COVID-19. Clinical histories supplied by participants themselves formed the basis of cohort assignment. This clone was seen a handful of times. Profiling relied on immunoSEQ multiplex PCR, and the TCRdb table lists in-frame clones only, not all of them. The table has under 350,000 clones, about nine tenths seen once. V lost 2 bases and J lost 5; bases outside the gene matches: 7. The CDR3 runs to 15 residues. Germline-derived CDR1 and CDR2 are SEHNR and FQNEAQ (reference sequence). Sequencing input: PBMCs or T cells enriched from blood (not recorded which). The sequence was obtained from a woman aged 40 to 50 who had recovered from COVID-19. This chain uses TRBV7-9 with TRBJ2-7, with 9 bases that match TRBD1. CDR3 coding DNA: TGTGCCAGCAGCTTAACCCGGACAGGGGCCAACGAGCAGTACTTC. Its translation is CASSLTRTGANEQYF.